This TCR beta chain stems from a study of Ad26.COV2.S vaccination and SARS-CoV-2 variants (dated by TCRdb to 2020 to 2023). Describing the broader study: Donors in the vaccine arm were drawn from COV1001, a multicentre, randomized, double-blind, placebo-controlled phase I-IIa trial testing Ad26.COV2.S in healthy adults. Ad26.COV2.S was administered intramuscularly at a dose of 5x10^10 or 1x10^11 viral particles, either as one shot or as two shots given 56 days apart. The specificity and breadth of SARS-CoV-2-reactive T cell receptors after Ad26.COV2.S vaccination were assessed by TCRbeta repertoire sequencing. A total of approximately 30 samples were included in the TCR-sequenced set, comprising roughly 19 Ad26.COV2.S vaccine recipients, 5 placebo recipients and 8 SARS-CoV-2 convalescent individuals. Trial participants were randomized into five groups of five, in which low-dose or high-dose Ad26.COV2.S was given once or twice, or placebo was given on both occasions. Investigators remained blinded to trial group allocation during experiments and outcome assessment.

What the treatment or condition label conveys for this sample: roughly 19 received Ad26.COV2.S at low or high dose, single or two shots; about 5 received placebo; per-sample allocation not given. Repertoires of vaccine and placebo recipients were sequenced from samples collected on day 63 after the first injection. Cohort 1b enrolled around 23 adults aged 18-55 years at a single site in Boston, USA, between 29 July and 7 August 2020. Ad26.COV2.S was a replication-incompetent adenovirus type 26 vector that expressed a prefusion-stabilized SARS-CoV-2 spike protein derived from the original Wuhan strain. The investigation overall reported the following: Substantial breadth of spike-specific CD8+ and CD4+ T cell responses was reported after vaccination. It was noted by the authors that total T cell responses may have been underestimated by the TCR breadth and depth analyses. The study lacked the statistical power to compare responses across vaccine doses or regimens. Vaccine and placebo recipients had similar non-spike TCR breadth, a finding consistent with the vaccine containing only spike. Higher spike-specific TCR breadth was observed in Ad26.COV2.S recipients than in placebo recipients (P = 0.0014).

The germline V gene specifies SGHTA as CDR1 and FQGNSA as CDR2. The CDR3 goes from the cysteine to the phenylalanine over 17 residues. Only CDR3 DNA is held: 51 bases, read in frame from base 1. V loses 4 bases, J loses 3 bases, and the germline ends lie 19 bases apart. TCRbeta CDR3 regions were sequenced with the immunoSEQ Assay. After extraction, genomic DNA underwent amplification by bias-controlled multiplex PCR, followed by high-throughput sequencing. In the paper's pipeline: Collapsing and filtering of sequences were performed to quantify the absolute abundance of each unique TCRbeta CDR3 region. T cell fraction was estimated by normalizing TCRbeta template counts to usable DNA, which was measured by amplifying reference genes present in all nucleated cells. Repertoire TCRs were annotated as SARS-CoV-2-specific by exact matching of V gene, CDR3 amino acid sequence and J gene to a known reactive TCR set. MIRA supplied the reference SARS-CoV-2 TCR set, which was filtered for enrichment in COVID-19-positive ImmuneCODE repertoires so that public or cross-reactive TCRs were removed. Based on the MIRA antigens, annotated TCRs were further analysed at the level of specific ORF or position within ORF. Depth was the summed frequency of annotated unique rearrangements, while breadth was defined as annotated unique rearrangements over total unique productive rearrangements. Group comparisons of TCR breadth used two-sided Wilcoxon rank-sum tests. TCRdb mirrors the immuneACCESS table, restricted to in-frame sequences. Some clones are absent from its copies; in checked studies, under half trace to an unresolved V gene, and the reason for the others is unknown. That table gives V, J and clone size, and the DNA gave D and trimming. For this sample the table gives about 680,000 clones, of which about 90% were detected only once. The ten top clones hold around 1.4% of the sample.

A note on this clone: The antigen it recognizes is unknown. The record has no base qualities; no much larger clone is one base away.

The specimen was peripheral blood, collected in a trial of Ad26.COV2.S vaccine versus placebo. This receptor was taken from a person aged 18-65 years who received the Ad26.COV2.S COVID-19 vaccine or a placebo. The V gene is TRBV7-2 and the J gene is TRBJ2-1; the D segment could be TRBD1, given 6 matching bases. The CDR3 region has the sequence CASSSPGKGEHYNEQFF. The nucleotide sequence is given as TGTGCCAGCAGCTCCCCCGGCAAGGGGGAACACTACAATGAGCAGTTCTTC.